The source of this T cell receptor (beta chain) is a study of blood T cell repertoires in COVID-19. Study details: Spain, Italy and the United States supplied samples that represented acute and convalescent COVID-19.

This clone has a handful of counts. Germline assignment: CDR1 MDHEN and CDR2 SYDVKM. This CDR3 comprises 15 residues. V was cut by 4 bases and J by 2 bases, with 12 bases left in between. Sequencing was performed with immunoSEQ multiplex PCR; in TCRdb, only in-frame clones are kept and a portion is missing. The data contain some 120,000 clones, approximately 80% of them singletons. The specimen sequenced was peripheral blood. The TCR originated in a woman in her forties or fifties with acute or convalescent COVID-19. The V and J genes are TRBV28 and TRBJ1-5; D is unclear. The CDR3 loop is CASSSGVRGNQPQHF. CDR3 in DNA: TGTGCCAGCAGTTCGGGAGTTCGTGGCAATCAGCCCCAGCATTTT.